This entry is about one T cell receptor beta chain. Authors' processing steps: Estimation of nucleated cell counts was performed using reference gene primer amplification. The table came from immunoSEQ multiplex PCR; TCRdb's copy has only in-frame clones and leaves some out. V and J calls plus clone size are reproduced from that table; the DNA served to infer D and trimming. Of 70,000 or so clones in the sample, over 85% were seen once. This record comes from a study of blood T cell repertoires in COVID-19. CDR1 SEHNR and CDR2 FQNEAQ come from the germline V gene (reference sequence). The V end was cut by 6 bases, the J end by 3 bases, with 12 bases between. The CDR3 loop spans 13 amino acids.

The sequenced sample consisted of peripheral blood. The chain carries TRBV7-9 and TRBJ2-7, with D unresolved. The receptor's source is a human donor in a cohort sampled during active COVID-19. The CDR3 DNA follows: TGTGCCAGCAGTTCGCCGCAGGACTACGAGCAGTACTTC. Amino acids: CASSSPQDYEQYF.